Listed below are T cell receptor beta chains from one sample, sequenced in a study of CD8 T cells in Susac syndrome. TCRdb reprocessed the immunoSEQ multiplex PCR reads via MiXCR and lists one record per CDR3 protein. The sample includes about 150,000 distinct CDR3 sequences, 95% to 96% seen only once; the top ten take roughly 0.16%. Specimen: CD8+ T cells from PBMCs. Every receptor here comes from a human donor with multiple sclerosis. Both conserved end residues are part of each CDR3. Fields, in order: D gene, V gene, clone size, J gene, CDR3 protein, CDR3 DNA. A D gene is named only where the DNA matches it firmly. Part of the rows lack a size; the others show once, few, many or a class for expanded clones.

NA	TRBV20-1	NA	TRBJ1-4	CSARDSTDYEKLFF	TGCAGTGCTAGAGACTCCACGGATTATGAAAAACTGTTTTTT
NA	TRBV9	NA	TRBJ2-1	CASSVDGNEQFF	TGTGCCAGCAGCGTAGATGGGAATGAGCAGTTCTTC
TRBD2	TRBV9	NA	TRBJ2-5	CASSGSSGGTGETQYF	TGTGCCAGCAGCGGGAGTAGCGGGGGAACCGGGGAGACCCAGTACTTC
NA	TRBV9	once	TRBJ2-3	CASSVGAGITDTQYF	TGTGCCAGCAGCGTCGGAGCGGGTATCACAGATACGCAGTATTTT
NA	TRBV19	once	TRBJ2-3	CASSLDRYTDTQYF	TGTGCCAGTAGCCTCGACAGGTACACAGATACGCAGTATTTT
NA	TRBV7-3	NA	TRBJ2-3	CASSSPGLPPFTDTQYF	TGTGCCAGCAGTTCGCCGGGACTTCCACCGTTCACAGATACGCAGTATTTT
TRBD2	TRBV15	NA	TRBJ2-5	CATSRVFSGGEETQYF	TGTGCCACCAGCAGAGTATTTAGCGGGGGGGAAGAGACCCAGTACTTC
NA	TRBV29-1	once	TRBJ2-5	CSVGGSDEGETQYF	TGCAGCGTTGGGGGGAGTGACGAGGGCGAGACCCAGTACTTC
TRBD2	TRBV3-1	NA	TRBJ2-5	CASSPSYRLAGHEETQYF	TGTGCCAGCAGCCCATCATACCGACTAGCGGGGCATGAAGAGACCCAGTACTTC
NA	TRBV12-3/TRBV12-4	NA	TRBJ1-1	CASSLNRPLEAFF	TGTGCCAGCAGCTTGAACAGGCCGCTTGAAGCTTTCTTT
NA	TRBV7-6	NA	TRBJ2-1	CASSLDWSYNEQFF	TGTGCCAGCAGCCTGGACTGGAGTTACAATGAGCAGTTCTTC
NA	TRBV13	NA	TRBJ1-5	CASSLPGAEQPQHF	TGTGCCAGCAGCTTACCGGGGGCCGAACAGCCCCAGCATTTT
TRBD1	TRBV12-3/TRBV12-4	NA	TRBJ2-6	CASSSILGTGTLGANVLTF	TGTGCCAGCAGCAGTATCCTCGGGACAGGGACTCTAGGGGCCAACGTCCTGACTTTC
NA	TRBV12-3/TRBV12-4	NA	TRBJ2-5	CASSPPIGSGTSRETQYF	TGTGCCAGCAGTCCTCCTATAGGTAGCGGCACCTCACGAGAGACCCAGTACTTC
TRBD1	TRBV20-1	NA	TRBJ2-7	CSARARARTGPHEQYF	TGCAGTGCTAGAGCCCGGGCCCGGACAGGGCCCCACGAGCAGTACTTC
NA	TRBV7-9	NA	TRBJ2-1	CASSGSSSGREQFF	TGTGCCAGCAGCGGGTCGTCATCAGGGCGTGAGCAGTTCTTC
NA	TRBV6-1	NA	TRBJ1-6	CASGGAGQTSPLHF	TGTGCCAGCGGGGGGGCAGGGCAGACCTCACCCCTCCACTTT
TRBD1	TRBV27	NA	TRBJ2-3	CASSWAGGYTDTQYF	TGTGCCAGCAGTTGGGCAGGGGGCTACACAGATACGCAGTATTTT
NA	TRBV9	NA	TRBJ1-1	CASTQGPGSTEAFF	TGTGCCAGCACCCAAGGCCCGGGCAGTACTGAAGCTTTCTTT
NA	TRBV20-1	NA	TRBJ2-7	CSARGESREQYF	TGCAGTGCTAGAGGGGAGTCGCGCGAGCAGTACTTC
NA	TRBV29-1	NA	TRBJ2-6	CSVEGRWESGANVLTF	TGCAGCGTTGAGGGCAGGTGGGAGTCTGGGGCCAACGTCCTGACTTTC
NA	TRBV4-1	NA	TRBJ2-1	CASSLSGRSSYNEQFF	TGCGCCAGCAGCCTGAGCGGGCGAAGCTCCTACAATGAGCAGTTCTTC
TRBD1	TRBV20-1	once	TRBJ1-1	CSARGPGGANTEAFF	TGCAGTGCTAGAGGTCCAGGGGGCGCGAACACTGAAGCTTTCTTT
TRBD2	TRBV3-1	NA	TRBJ2-1	CASSHLAGGHNEQFF	TGTGCCAGCAGCCATCTAGCGGGGGGTCACAATGAGCAGTTCTTC
NA	TRBV9	NA	TRBJ1-6	CASSGTGRLEDSPLHF	TGTGCCAGCAGCGGTACAGGGAGATTGGAAGATTCACCCCTCCACTTT
TRBD2	TRBV3-1	NA	TRBJ2-3	CASSQPGLAGDTDTQYF	TGTGCCAGCAGCCAACCCGGACTAGCGGGGGACACAGATACGCAGTATTTT
TRBD1	TRBV30	NA	TRBJ1-1	CAWSHTGVTEAFF	TGTGCCTGGAGTCATACAGGGGTCACTGAAGCTTTCTTT
NA	TRBV7-8	NA	TRBJ1-1	CASSPLTSSEAFF	TGTGCCAGCAGCCCACTGACCTCCTCTGAAGCTTTCTTT
NA	TRBV29-1	NA	TRBJ2-2	CSATSPANTGELFF	TGCAGCGCTACCTCACCAGCGAACACCGGGGAGCTGTTTTTT
NA	TRBV16	NA	TRBJ1-1	CASSHGGTEAFF	TGTGCCAGCAGCCATGGGGGCACTGAAGCTTTCTTT
TRBD1	TRBV5-5	NA	TRBJ1-1	CASSNGRDSPFTEAFF	TGTGCCAGCAGCAACGGGCGGGACAGCCCTTTCACTGAAGCTTTCTTT
NA	TRBV7-9	NA	TRBJ2-1	CASSPPGDEQFF	TGTGCCAGCAGTCCGCCCGGGGATGAGCAGTTCTTC
TRBD2	TRBV20-1	NA	TRBJ2-1	CSARAIASGGMDEQFF	TGCAGTGCTAGAGCCATTGCTAGCGGGGGGATGGATGAGCAGTTCTTC
NA	TRBV7-9	NA	TRBJ2-1	CASSYELGQFF	TGTGCCAGCAGTTACGAATTGGGGCAGTTCTTC
NA	TRBV5-5	NA	TRBJ1-1	CASSLRVSLGADTEAFF	TGTGCCAGCAGCTTGAGGGTGTCTTTGGGAGCGGACACTGAAGCTTTCTTT
NA	TRBV20-1	once	TRBJ2-1	CSARRGVSYNEQFF	TGCAGTGCTAGACGGGGCGTCTCCTACAATGAGCAGTTCTTC
NA	TRBV4-1	NA	TRBJ1-5	CASSQDSGAGNQPQHF	TGCGCCAGCAGCCAAGATTCCGGGGCTGGCAATCAGCCCCAGCATTTT
NA	TRBV19	NA	TRBJ1-1	CASRTSRGGTEAFF	TGTGCCAGTAGAACATCCCGGGGTGGGACTGAAGCTTTCTTT
TRBD1	TRBV29-1	NA	TRBJ1-5	CSEPGQGADQPQHF	TGCAGCGAACCGGGACAGGGGGCCGATCAGCCCCAGCATTTT
NA	TRBV19	NA	TRBJ2-3	CASTVRTSHSTDTQYF	TGTGCCTCTACAGTCAGGACATCCCATAGCACAGATACGCAGTATTTT
NA	TRBV12-3/TRBV12-4	NA	TRBJ2-3	CASSPRTGQGTDTQYF	TGTGCCAGCAGTCCCAGGACGGGGCAAGGCACAGATACGCAGTATTTT
TRBD2	TRBV3-1	NA	TRBJ2-5	CASSSPTSGEETQYF	TGTGCCAGCAGCTCTCCGACTAGCGGGGAGGAGACCCAGTACTTC
TRBD1	TRBV27	NA	TRBJ2-5	CASRDNRGAILETQYF	TGTGCCAGCAGGGATAACAGGGGGGCTATCTTGGAGACCCAGTACTTC
NA	TRBV6-5	NA	TRBJ2-1	CASSSDFQDNEQFF	TGTGCCAGCAGTTCCGACTTCCAGGACAATGAGCAGTTCTTC